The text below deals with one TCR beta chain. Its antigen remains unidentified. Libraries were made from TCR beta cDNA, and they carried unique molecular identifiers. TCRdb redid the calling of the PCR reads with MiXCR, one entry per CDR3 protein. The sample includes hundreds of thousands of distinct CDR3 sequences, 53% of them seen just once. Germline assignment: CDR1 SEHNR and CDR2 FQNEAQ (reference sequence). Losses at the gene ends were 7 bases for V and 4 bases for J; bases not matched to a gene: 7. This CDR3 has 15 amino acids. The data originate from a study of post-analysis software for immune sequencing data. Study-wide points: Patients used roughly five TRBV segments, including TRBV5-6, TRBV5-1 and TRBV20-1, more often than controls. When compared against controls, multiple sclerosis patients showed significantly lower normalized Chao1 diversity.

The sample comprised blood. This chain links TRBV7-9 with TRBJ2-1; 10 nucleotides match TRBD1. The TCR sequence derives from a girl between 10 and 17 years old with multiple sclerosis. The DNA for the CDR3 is TGTGCCAGCAAAATGACAGGGGGCGCGTACAATGAGCAGTTCTTC. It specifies CASKMTGGAYNEQFF.